One sample yielded the 23 T cell receptor beta chains listed below, sequenced in a study of blood T cell repertoires in COVID-19. The data were produced by immunoSEQ multiplex PCR, yet TCRdb's version contains in-frame clones alone and is incomplete. The sample holds a few hundred thousand clones, 80% to 90% seen once. What was sequenced was peripheral blood. The source of these receptors is a woman between 50 and 59 years old with COVID-19, enrolled during active disease.

The chain recombines TRBV5-1 with TRBJ1-4, with TRBD1 identical over 7 bases. V lost 3 bases and J lost 8; bases outside the gene matches: 7. Germline CDR1 SGHRS, CDR2 YFSETQ. The length of the CDR3 is 14 residues. CDR3 in amino acids: CASSSGQVDEKLFF. The CDR3 DNA reads as TGCGCCAGCAGCTCCGGACAGGTAGACGAAAAACTGTTTTTT. Drawing the rest from reference TRBV5-1 and TRBJ1-4, the complete variable domain is KAGVTQTPRYLIKTRGQQVTLSCSPISGHRSVSWYQQTPGQGLQFLFEYFSETQRNKGNFPGRFSGRQFSNSRSEMNVSTLELGDSALYLCASSSGQVDEKLFFGSGTQLSVL.

V usage is TRBV30 and J usage is TRBJ1-2, with a weak D call TRBD1 (6 bases). The V gene's germline CDR1 is GTSNPN and CDR2 SVGIG (reference sequence). The CDR3 sequence is 12 residues long. Trimming left V 1 base short and J 4 bases short, with 7 bases between. Here the CDR3 DNA reads TGTGCCTGGAGTGAGGACAGCTATGGCTACACCTTC. Translating gives CAWSEDSYGYTF.

DNA for the CDR3: TGTGCCAGCAGCTTAGGGACAGCGAACACCGGGGAGCTGTTTTTT. Translating gives CASSLGTANTGELFF. This chain links TRBV7-2 with TRBJ2-2; D perhaps matches TRBD1 (6 bases). Looked up from germline, CDR1 is SGHTA and CDR2 is FQGNSA. The CDR3 runs to 15 residues. The V end was cut by 1 base, the J end by 0 bases, with 6 bases between.

The rearrangement uses TRBV6-6 and TRBJ2-7; possible D gene TRBD2, 6 bases. The germline V and J ends were trimmed by 6 bases and 12 bases, with 27 bases remaining between them. This CDR3 contains 15 residues. Looked up from germline, CDR1 is MNHNY and CDR2 is SVGAGI (reference sequence). CDR3 DNA sequence: TGTGCCAGCAGCTCCGAGTCGGCGGGAATAACTCCATGGTACTTC. Its translation is CASSSESAGITPWYF.

The rearrangement links TRBV11-2 to TRBJ2-3, with 9 bases that match TRBD2. The CDR3 is made up of 14 amino acids. CDR1 and CDR2 from the germline V gene are SGHAT and FQNNGV. J was trimmed by 4 bases and V by 8 bases; bases with no gene match: 7. The DNA for the CDR3 is TGTGCCAGCGGCCCCCGACTAGCGGCAGATACGCAGTATTTT. The encoded protein is CASGPRLAADTQYF.

The rearrangement links TRBV5-4 to TRBJ2-5; D possibly corresponds to TRBD1 (7 bases). CDR1 SGHNT and CDR2 YYREEE come from the germline V gene (reference sequence). The CDR3 is 15 amino acids. The V end was cut by 0 bases, the J end by 4 bases, with 13 bases between. The CDR3 loop reads CASSLVARGVETQYF. The CDR3 nucleotides read TGTGCCAGCAGCTTGGTCGCCAGGGGGGTAGAGACCCAGTACTTC.

The chain links TRBV5-5 to TRBJ2-5; 10 bases agree with TRBD2. The CDR3 contains 15 residues. V dropped 4 bases and J dropped 2; count of bases not matched to a gene: 5. Germline CDR1 is SGHKS and CDR2 is YYEKEE (reference sequence). CDR3 DNA sequence: TGTGCCAGCAGCGCCGGGACTAGCGTACAAGAGACCCAGTACTTC. Its translation is CASSAGTSVQETQYF.

The chain employs TRBV21-1 and TRBJ2-7; whether TRBD1, the table's D call, matches the DNA was not checked. TRBV21-1 is an annotated pseudogene. The CDR3 covers 16 residues. The CDR3 region is CASSAGQDTTPTGQYF. For the CDR3, the DNA is TGTGCCAGCAGCGCTGGACAGGACACAACCCCAACCGGGCAGTACTTC.

This clone has a single count. This rearrangement joins TRBV28 to TRBJ1-6; D might be TRBD1 (6 bases). V dropped 6 bases and J dropped 5 bases, with 23 bases sitting between them. CDR1 and CDR2 (germline): MDHEN, SYDVKM. The CDR3 has 18 residues. The CDR3 is CASRIQGFGSSDNSPLHF. The CDR3, as DNA: TGTGCCAGCAGGATACAGGGTTTTGGTTCGTCCGATAATTCACCCCTCCACTTT.

The chain employs TRBV4-1 and TRBJ1-5, with no clear D. The CDR3 totals 15 residues. Germline V gives CDR1 MGHRA, CDR2 YSYEKL. V was trimmed by 1 base and J by 0 bases, leaving 7 bases between them. The CDR3 bases are TGCGCCAGCAGCCAAGGTCTAGATAGCAATCAGCCCCAGCATTTT. It encodes CASSQGLDSNQPQHF.

This chain joins TRBV13 and TRBJ1-1; D is uncertain. This CDR3 comprises 13 residues. V dropped 4 bases and J dropped 0 bases, with 6 bases sitting between them. Germline lookup yields CDR1 PRHDT and CDR2 FYEKMQ (reference sequence). In nucleotides, the CDR3 is TGTGCCAGCAGCTCCCGTCTGAACACTGAAGCTTTCTTT. This gives the protein CASSSRLNTEAFF.

In its sample, this clone was seen a few times. V usage is TRBV19 and J usage is TRBJ1-2, with 7 bases matching TRBD1. The CDR3 contains 16 residues. The germline CDR1 and CDR2 sequences are LNHDA and SQIVND (reference sequence). The V gene end was trimmed by 7 bases and the J gene end by 0 bases; junction bases not matched to a gene: 11. In DNA form, the CDR3 reads TGTGCCAGTACCTTCCGGACAGGCTTCTCTAACTATGGCTACACCTTC. Translation: CASTFRTGFSNYGYTF.

This clone was observed a few times. The gene calls are TRBV7-6 and TRBJ2-1; the D is unclear. The CDR3 spans 13 residues. The V and J ends lost 1 base and 5 bases respectively, with 6 bases between them. Germline lookup yields CDR1 SGHVS and CDR2 FNYEAQ. Here the CDR3 DNA reads TGTGCCAGCAGCTTAGGAAACAACAATGAGCAGTTCTTC. Its translation is CASSLGNNNEQFF.

The rearrangement links TRBV11-3 to TRBJ1-6, with no clear D. Germline CDR1 is SGHNT and CDR2 is YENEEA. The CDR3 is 15 amino acids. V was cut by 6 bases and J by 6 bases, with 15 bases left in between. This chain's CDR3 is CASRPSGECNSPLHF. The DNA for the CDR3 is TGTGCCAGCAGGCCTAGCGGGGAGTGTAATTCACCCCTCCACTTT.

This chain uses TRBV6-4 with TRBJ1-6; D uncertain. This CDR3 has 13 amino acids. CDR1 is MRHNA, CDR2 SNTAGT, per germline. The germline V and J ends were trimmed by 0 bases and 10 bases, with 7 bases remaining between them. CDR3 DNA: TGTGCCAGCAGTGACTCCGGGATCTCACCCCTCCACTTT. Its protein product is CASSDSGISPLHF.

The chain links TRBV7-3 to TRBJ2-1; 9 bases are a match to TRBD2. The length of the CDR3 is 14 residues. V was clipped by 6 bases and J by 9 bases; unmatched bases: 9. Germline-derived CDR1 and CDR2 are SGHTA and FQGTGA. The CDR3 sequence is CASSQRAGGGEQFF. CDR3 coding DNA: TGTGCCAGCAGTCAAAGGGCGGGAGGGGGTGAGCAGTTCTTC. Together with reference TRBV7-3 and TRBJ2-1, the CDR3 gives the full variable domain: GAGVSQTPSNKVTEKGKYVELRCDPISGHTALYWYRQSLGQGPEFLIYFQGTGAADDSGLPNDRFFAVRPEGSVSTLKIQRTERGDSAVYLCASSQRAGGGEQFFGPGTRLTVL.

The chain uses TRBV18 and TRBJ1-2; tentative D call: TRBD1 (5 bases). The V gene lost 2 bases and the J gene lost 4 bases, with 11 bases spanning the gap. The CDR3 has 14 residues. The germline V gene encodes CDR1 KGHSH and CDR2 LQKENI. CDR3 sequence: CASSPGGEAYGYTF. DNA of the CDR3: TGTGCCAGCTCACCAGGGGGGGAGGCCTATGGCTACACCTTC.

The rearrangement uses TRBV7-9 and TRBJ2-1, with TRBD1 identical over 7 bases. CDR1 and CDR2 from the germline V gene are SEHNR and FQNEAQ (reference sequence). This CDR3 is 16 amino acids long. Trimming removed 5 bases from V and 5 bases from J; junction bases left unmatched: 12. CDR3 in DNA: TGTGCCAGCAGCCCCCAGGGCCGGGACAGAAACAATGAGCAGTTCTTC. This gives the protein CASSPQGRDRNNEQFF.

There are a few counts of this clone. This rearrangement joins TRBV7-9 to TRBJ1-1, with 8 bases that match TRBD1. In germline, CDR1 is SEHNR, CDR2 FQNEAQ (reference sequence). The CDR3 has 16 amino acids. After removal of 5 bases from V and 2 bases from J, the junction contained 10 bases not matched to a gene. In DNA, the CDR3 is TGTGCCAGCAGCCCTCGAATAGACAGGGGAAACACTGAAGCTTTCTTT. This codes for CASSPRIDRGNTEAFF. Full variable domain (remainder filled in from reference TRBV7-9 and TRBJ1-1): DTGVSQNPRHKITKRGQNVTFRCDPISEHNRLYWYRQTLGQGPEFLTYFQNEAQLEKSRLLSDRFSAERPKGSFSTLEIQRTEQGDSAMYLCASSPRIDRGNTEAFFGQGTRLTVV.

This clone came up once. This chain connects TRBV18 to TRBJ2-7; TRBD1 matches at 7 bases. The CDR3 is 13 amino acids. V shed 3 bases, J shed 3 bases, and the junction held 2 bases outside the gene matches. The V gene's germline CDR1 is KGHSH and CDR2 LQKENI. CDR3 sequence reads: CASSPPGGYEQYF. DNA of the CDR3: TGTGCCAGCTCACCCCCAGGGGGCTACGAGCAGTACTTC.

The rearrangement links TRBV30 to TRBJ2-5; no definite D call. V lost 4 bases and J lost 0, with 9 bases in between. The CDR3 spans 13 residues. Per the germline V gene, CDR1 is GTSNPN and CDR2 is SVGIG (reference sequence). The CDR3 here is CAWNIDYQETQYF. DNA of the CDR3: TGTGCCTGGAATATAGACTACCAAGAGACCCAGTACTTC.

This sequence joins TRBV28 and TRBJ1-6, with a possible D match to TRBD1 (5 bases). CDR1 is MDHEN, CDR2 SYDVKM, per germline. V was shortened by 11 bases and J by 10 bases, with 18 bases between the two germline ends. The CDR3 sequence is 13 residues long. CDR3 region: CAGGTAWDSPLHF. The CDR3 region has the DNA TGTGCCGGGGGGACGGCCTGGGACTCACCCCTCCACTTT.

The chain has TRBV5-1 and TRBJ2-3; possible D gene TRBD2, 5 bases. This CDR3 spans 14 amino acids. Trimming cost V 8 bases and J 2 bases, with 15 bases left between them. Germline assignment: CDR1 SGHRS and CDR2 YFSETQ. CDR3 protein: CASRDLANTDTQYF. The CDR3 bases are TGCGCCAGTAGAGACTTAGCGAACACAGATACGCAGTATTTT.